This TCR beta chain was sequenced during a study of OX40 agonist ivuxolimab in advanced cancers. For the study at large: Patients treated during dose escalation were battling hepatocellular carcinoma, melanoma, renal cell or head and neck cancer. Prior anti-PD-1, anti-PD-L1 or anti-CTLA-4 therapy was allowed; 30% to 40% had some.

The study, taken as a whole, reports: CD8+ T cells (on average) carried more expanded clones than CD4+ T cells.

CDR1 and CDR2 from the germline V gene are SGHAT and FQNNGV. The CDR3 extends over 13 amino acids. Trimming took off 3 bases at V and 7 bases at J, with 13 bases between the two ends. Profiled with immunoSEQ multiplex PCR; TCRdb holds only in-frame clones, not every one. Of roughly 74,000 clones in the sample, roughly 90% are singletons; the top ten hold about 8%. As regards this clone: The antigen remains undetermined.

The sample here was CD4+ or CD8+ T cells sorted from blood, taken in a trial of the OX40 agonist ivuxolimab. The origin of this receptor is an adult with an advanced solid tumor such as melanoma, head and neck, liver or kidney cancer. The chain couples TRBV11-2 to TRBJ2-7; maybe TRBD1 (6 bases). The CDR3 region has the DNA TGTGCCAGCAGCTTTGGGGGCCTCTCGGAGCAGTACTTC. Encoded protein: CASSFGGLSEQYF.